This is a list of T cell receptor beta chains from one sample in a study of CD8+CD57+ T cells in acquired aplastic anemia. TCRdb reprocessed the reads via MiXCR and lists one record per CDR3 protein. The sample holds approximately 58,000 distinct CDR3 sequences, 57% seen once. The sample taken for sequencing was sorted CD4+, CD8+, or CD8+CD57+ T cells (not recorded which) from PBMCs. The origin of the receptors is a human donor with aplastic anemia. The CDR3 runs from the conserved cysteine through the conserved F or W. A D gene is named only where the DNA matches it firmly. Where a row states a size, it is once, few, many or the class of an expanded clone; other rows omit it.

j_call: TRBJ2-3; d_call: TRBD1; clone_size: NA; v_call: TRBV24-1; cdr3_nt: TGTGCCACCAGTGGTACCTTAGGGACAGGGGAGGCAGATACGCAGTATTTT; cdr3_aa: CATSGTLGTGEADTQYF
j_call: TRBJ1-5; d_call: NA; clone_size: medium-sized; v_call: TRBV19; cdr3_nt: TGTGCCAGTAGTCCAGGGTCCAATCAGCCCCAGCATTTT; cdr3_aa: CASSPGSNQPQHF
j_call: TRBJ2-5; d_call: NA; clone_size: NA; v_call: TRBV7-6; cdr3_nt: TGTGCCAGCAGCTTCGGAAGGCAAGAGACCCAGTACTTC; cdr3_aa: CASSFGRQETQYF
j_call: TRBJ2-1; d_call: NA; clone_size: few; v_call: TRBV6-1; cdr3_nt: TGTGCCAGCCGAGCACCAGAGGAGGGTGAGCAGTTCTTC; cdr3_aa: CASRAPEEGEQFF
j_call: TRBJ1-6; d_call: NA; clone_size: NA; v_call: TRBV19; cdr3_nt: TGTGCCAGTAGTAAAATAAGGGACGGGCCTTCACCCCTCCACTTT; cdr3_aa: CASSKIRDGPSPLHF
j_call: TRBJ2-3; d_call: TRBD2; clone_size: NA; v_call: TRBV4-1; cdr3_nt: TGCGCCAGCAGCCAAGTAACCGGGACTAGCGCCCACACAGATACGCAGTATTTT; cdr3_aa: CASSQVTGTSAHTDTQYF
j_call: TRBJ2-3; d_call: NA; clone_size: NA; v_call: TRBV28; cdr3_nt: TGTGCCAGCAGTTTTCAGGGGATGACAGATACGCAGTATTTT; cdr3_aa: CASSFQGMTDTQYF
j_call: TRBJ2-6; d_call: NA; clone_size: NA; v_call: TRBV2; cdr3_nt: TGTGCCAGCAGTGAGTCTGGGGCCAACGTCCTGACTTTC; cdr3_aa: CASSESGANVLTF
j_call: TRBJ2-7; d_call: NA; clone_size: NA; v_call: TRBV24-1; cdr3_nt: TGTGCCACCAGTGACAGGGTTTCCTACGAGCAGTACTTC; cdr3_aa: CATSDRVSYEQYF
j_call: TRBJ1-5; d_call: TRBD1; clone_size: few; v_call: TRBV24-1; cdr3_nt: TGTGCCACCAGTGATTCTGGACAGGGAAGTCAGCCCCAGCATTTT; cdr3_aa: CATSDSGQGSQPQHF
j_call: TRBJ2-7; d_call: TRBD1; clone_size: NA; v_call: TRBV19; cdr3_nt: TGTGCCAGTAGTAAGCTGCTCCGGACAGGGGCTCCCTACGAGCAGTACTTC; cdr3_aa: CASSKLLRTGAPYEQYF
j_call: TRBJ1-5; d_call: NA; clone_size: many; v_call: TRBV20-1; cdr3_nt: TGCAGTGCTAGAGATGGGTGGGGGCGACAGCCCCAGCATTTT; cdr3_aa: CSARDGWGRQPQHF
j_call: TRBJ1-2; d_call: NA; clone_size: medium-sized; v_call: TRBV15; cdr3_nt: TGTGCCACCAGCAGAGATGAAGACTACCGAGCTAACTATGGCTACACCTTC; cdr3_aa: CATSRDEDYRANYGYTF
j_call: TRBJ1-1; d_call: NA; clone_size: NA; v_call: TRBV27; cdr3_nt: TGTGCCCGATGGACAGCCTTGAACACTGAAGCTTTCTTT; cdr3_aa: CARWTALNTEAFF
j_call: TRBJ1-6; d_call: NA; clone_size: once; v_call: TRBV15; cdr3_nt: TGTGCCACCGCCACTCGGGCGACTAGGAATTCACCCCTCCACTTT; cdr3_aa: CATATRATRNSPLHF
j_call: TRBJ2-5; d_call: NA; clone_size: NA; v_call: TRBV20-1; cdr3_nt: TGCAGTGCTATCGGGGGCAGAGCCATGAAGACCCAGTACTTC; cdr3_aa: CSAIGGRAMKTQYF
j_call: TRBJ1-5; d_call: TRBD1; clone_size: many; v_call: TRBV6-2/TRBV6-3; cdr3_nt: TGTGCCGTCGGGACAGGGATCAATCAGCCCCAGCATTTT; cdr3_aa: CAVGTGINQPQHF
j_call: TRBJ2-7; d_call: TRBD2; clone_size: NA; v_call: TRBV2; cdr3_nt: TGTGCCAGCGCCCCCAGGACTAGCGGTTACTACGAGCGGTACTTC; cdr3_aa: CASAPRTSGYYERYF
j_call: TRBJ1-2; d_call: NA; clone_size: NA; v_call: TRBV24-1; cdr3_nt: TGTGCCACCAGTGATGTCGGGACGGACTATGGCTACACCTTC; cdr3_aa: CATSDVGTDYGYTF
j_call: TRBJ1-2; d_call: NA; clone_size: NA; v_call: TRBV24-1; cdr3_nt: TGTGCCACCAGTGATGGGACACTCCTCGGCTACACCTTC; cdr3_aa: CATSDGTLLGYTF
j_call: TRBJ2-7; d_call: NA; clone_size: once; v_call: TRBV15; cdr3_nt: TGTGCCACCAGGGACAAAACCTACGAGCAGTACTTC; cdr3_aa: CATRDKTYEQYF
j_call: TRBJ2-1; d_call: TRBD2; clone_size: many; v_call: TRBV10-2; cdr3_nt: TGCGCCAGCAGTGAGTCGAACACCCCGGGACTAGCGGGGGGCAATGAGCAGTTCTTC; cdr3_aa: CASSESNTPGLAGGNEQFF
j_call: TRBJ2-3; d_call: NA; clone_size: many; v_call: TRBV24-1; cdr3_nt: TGTGCCACCAGTGACCGCCCCGGGAGATCTAGCACAGATACGCAGTATTTT; cdr3_aa: CATSDRPGRSSTDTQYF
j_call: TRBJ1-6; d_call: TRBD1; clone_size: many; v_call: TRBV7-9; cdr3_nt: TGTGCCAGCAGCTTAGAGCCAGGGGGCGATTCACCCCTCCACTTT; cdr3_aa: CASSLEPGGDSPLHF
j_call: TRBJ2-1; d_call: TRBD2; clone_size: NA; v_call: TRBV2; cdr3_nt: TGTGCCAACACCGGGACTAGTTTCTATGAGCAGTTCTTC; cdr3_aa: CANTGTSFYEQFF
j_call: TRBJ2-5; d_call: TRBD2; clone_size: NA; v_call: TRBV20-1; cdr3_nt: TGCAGTGCTAGGATGAAGACTAGCGGGAGGGATTGGGGGGAGACCCAGTACTTC; cdr3_aa: CSARMKTSGRDWGETQYF
j_call: TRBJ1-1; d_call: NA; clone_size: NA; v_call: TRBV29-1; cdr3_nt: TGCAGCGTTGGAGGTGAGACTGAGGCTTTCTTT; cdr3_aa: CSVGGETEAFF
j_call: TRBJ2-5; d_call: NA; clone_size: NA; v_call: TRBV7-9; cdr3_nt: TGTGCCAGCAGCTTAGTTCAGCAAGAGACCCAGTACTTC; cdr3_aa: CASSLVQQETQYF
j_call: TRBJ1-5; d_call: TRBD1; clone_size: NA; v_call: TRBV19; cdr3_nt: TGTGCCAGTAGTTCAGGCATCAGGGGGAAGCCCCAGCATTTT; cdr3_aa: CASSSGIRGKPQHF
j_call: TRBJ1-2; d_call: TRBD1; clone_size: once; v_call: TRBV2; cdr3_nt: TGTGCTAGCAGATCTCCGGGACAGGGTCTTGGCTATACCTTC; cdr3_aa: CASRSPGQGLGYTF
j_call: TRBJ1-3; d_call: NA; clone_size: few; v_call: TRBV7-6; cdr3_nt: TGTGCCAGCAGCTTAGCAGGGACGAGCTCTGGAAACACCATATATTTT; cdr3_aa: CASSLAGTSSGNTIYF
j_call: TRBJ2-2; d_call: NA; clone_size: NA; v_call: TRBV5-1; cdr3_nt: TGCGCCAGCAGCCGAGAGAGAGTCGGGGAGCTGTTTTTT; cdr3_aa: CASSRERVGELFF
j_call: TRBJ1-2; d_call: NA; clone_size: NA; v_call: TRBV19; cdr3_nt: TGTGCCAGTAGTATAGCGCGTGGCTACACCTTC; cdr3_aa: CASSIARGYTF
j_call: TRBJ2-1; d_call: NA; clone_size: NA; v_call: TRBV4-2; cdr3_nt: TGTGCCAGTAGTAATTTAGGACTCTCCTACAATGAGCAGTTCTTC; cdr3_aa: CASSNLGLSYNEQFF
j_call: TRBJ2-7; d_call: TRBD2; clone_size: NA; v_call: TRBV5-4; cdr3_nt: TGTGCCAGCAGTACCAAAGGGGAGGGTCGCTACGAGCAGTACTTC; cdr3_aa: CASSTKGEGRYEQYF
j_call: TRBJ1-2; d_call: NA; clone_size: NA; v_call: TRBV10-3; cdr3_nt: TGTGCCATCAGTCCGGCGGGAACTCGCTATGGCTACACCTTC; cdr3_aa: CAISPAGTRYGYTF
j_call: TRBJ2-7; d_call: TRBD2; clone_size: NA; v_call: TRBV2; cdr3_nt: TGTGCCAGCAGTGAATGGCTAGCGGGGGGGCCGTTTCGCGAGCGGTACTTC; cdr3_aa: CASSEWLAGGPFRERYF
j_call: TRBJ2-3; d_call: NA; clone_size: once; v_call: TRBV11-2; cdr3_nt: TGTGCCAGCAGCCGCACAGGGGATACGCAGTATTTT; cdr3_aa: CASSRTGDTQYF
j_call: TRBJ1-6; d_call: NA; clone_size: NA; v_call: TRBV6-2/TRBV6-3; cdr3_nt: TGTGCCAGCGAGGAACACTCACCCCTCTACTTT; cdr3_aa: CASEEHSPLYF
j_call: TRBJ1-1; d_call: NA; clone_size: NA; v_call: TRBV5-6; cdr3_nt: TGTGCCAGCAGCTTGTTTACCAGGAACACTGAAGCTTTCTTT; cdr3_aa: CASSLFTRNTEAFF
j_call: TRBJ2-1; d_call: TRBD2; clone_size: NA; v_call: TRBV12-3/TRBV12-4; cdr3_nt: TGTGCCAGCAGTTCAGTGGAGGCTAGCGGGGGCGGTAATGATGAGCAGCTCTTC; cdr3_aa: CASSSVEASGGGNDEQLF
j_call: TRBJ2-5; d_call: NA; clone_size: many; v_call: TRBV7-8; cdr3_nt: TGTGCCAGCAGCCCTATTGAAGAGACCCAGTACTTC; cdr3_aa: CASSPIEETQYF
j_call: TRBJ1-2; d_call: NA; clone_size: NA; v_call: TRBV14; cdr3_nt: TGTGCCAGCAGCCAAGACGGGGAGTATGGCTACACCTTC; cdr3_aa: CASSQDGEYGYTF
j_call: TRBJ1-4; d_call: NA; clone_size: few; v_call: TRBV12-5; cdr3_nt: TGTGCTAGTGGTTTGGTACAATCCGTCTACACTAGGCGGGTCAATGAAAAACTGTTTTTT; cdr3_aa: CASGLVQSVYTRRVNEKLFF
j_call: TRBJ1-5; d_call: NA; clone_size: NA; v_call: TRBV29-1; cdr3_nt: TGCAGCGTTGGCGAGGTGGGCCTCAATCAGCCCCAGCATTTT; cdr3_aa: CSVGEVGLNQPQHF
j_call: TRBJ2-5; d_call: NA; clone_size: NA; v_call: TRBV20-1; cdr3_nt: TGCAGTGCTAGAGACCCACTAGGGCAGGAGACCCAGTACTTC; cdr3_aa: CSARDPLGQETQYF
j_call: TRBJ1-1; d_call: NA; clone_size: medium-sized; v_call: TRBV10-2; cdr3_nt: TGCGCCAGCAATGGGGCAGGAGAAGCTTTCTTT; cdr3_aa: CASNGAGEAFF
j_call: TRBJ2-7; d_call: NA; clone_size: many; v_call: TRBV5-1; cdr3_nt: TGCGCCAGCAGCTTGGAACAGGGAGGGTACTACGAGCAGTACTTC; cdr3_aa: CASSLEQGGYYEQYF
j_call: TRBJ1-2; d_call: NA; clone_size: NA; v_call: TRBV2; cdr3_nt: TGTGCCAGCAGCTCGCTCGTTGTGTACTATGGCTACACCTTC; cdr3_aa: CASSSLVVYYGYTF
j_call: TRBJ1-2; d_call: NA; clone_size: NA; v_call: TRBV19; cdr3_nt: TGTGCCAGTATCCCGGGCTACACCTTC; cdr3_aa: CASIPGYTF
j_call: TRBJ2-1; d_call: TRBD1; clone_size: once; v_call: TRBV10-3; cdr3_nt: TGTGCCATCAGTGAGTCGGGGACAGGGCCCAATGAGCAGTTCTTT; cdr3_aa: CAISESGTGPNEQFF
j_call: TRBJ2-7; d_call: NA; clone_size: NA; v_call: TRBV29-1; cdr3_nt: TGCAGCGTTGAAGATCCCCGGGGGAGTCAATACGAGCAGTACTTC; cdr3_aa: CSVEDPRGSQYEQYF
j_call: TRBJ1-3; d_call: TRBD1; clone_size: NA; v_call: TRBV10-2; cdr3_nt: TGCGCCAGCAGTGAAGACAGGGTCGGCAGAAACACCACATATTTT; cdr3_aa: CASSEDRVGRNTTYF
j_call: TRBJ1-6; d_call: NA; clone_size: NA; v_call: TRBV12-3/TRBV12-4; cdr3_nt: TGTGCCAGCAGCCAAACAGGAGATAATTCACCCCTCCACTTT; cdr3_aa: CASSQTGDNSPLHF
j_call: TRBJ2-6; d_call: NA; clone_size: NA; v_call: TRBV19; cdr3_nt: TGTGCCAGTAGTATGGGAGACTCTGGGGCCAACGTCCTGACTTTC; cdr3_aa: CASSMGDSGANVLTF
j_call: TRBJ2-7; d_call: NA; clone_size: NA; v_call: TRBV19; cdr3_nt: TGTGCCAGTAGTAGGACAACTTTCTACGAGCAGTACTTC; cdr3_aa: CASSRTTFYEQYF
j_call: TRBJ2-7; d_call: NA; clone_size: many; v_call: TRBV7-2; cdr3_nt: TGTGCCAGCAGCCTGTGGAATGAGCAGTACTTC; cdr3_aa: CASSLWNEQYF